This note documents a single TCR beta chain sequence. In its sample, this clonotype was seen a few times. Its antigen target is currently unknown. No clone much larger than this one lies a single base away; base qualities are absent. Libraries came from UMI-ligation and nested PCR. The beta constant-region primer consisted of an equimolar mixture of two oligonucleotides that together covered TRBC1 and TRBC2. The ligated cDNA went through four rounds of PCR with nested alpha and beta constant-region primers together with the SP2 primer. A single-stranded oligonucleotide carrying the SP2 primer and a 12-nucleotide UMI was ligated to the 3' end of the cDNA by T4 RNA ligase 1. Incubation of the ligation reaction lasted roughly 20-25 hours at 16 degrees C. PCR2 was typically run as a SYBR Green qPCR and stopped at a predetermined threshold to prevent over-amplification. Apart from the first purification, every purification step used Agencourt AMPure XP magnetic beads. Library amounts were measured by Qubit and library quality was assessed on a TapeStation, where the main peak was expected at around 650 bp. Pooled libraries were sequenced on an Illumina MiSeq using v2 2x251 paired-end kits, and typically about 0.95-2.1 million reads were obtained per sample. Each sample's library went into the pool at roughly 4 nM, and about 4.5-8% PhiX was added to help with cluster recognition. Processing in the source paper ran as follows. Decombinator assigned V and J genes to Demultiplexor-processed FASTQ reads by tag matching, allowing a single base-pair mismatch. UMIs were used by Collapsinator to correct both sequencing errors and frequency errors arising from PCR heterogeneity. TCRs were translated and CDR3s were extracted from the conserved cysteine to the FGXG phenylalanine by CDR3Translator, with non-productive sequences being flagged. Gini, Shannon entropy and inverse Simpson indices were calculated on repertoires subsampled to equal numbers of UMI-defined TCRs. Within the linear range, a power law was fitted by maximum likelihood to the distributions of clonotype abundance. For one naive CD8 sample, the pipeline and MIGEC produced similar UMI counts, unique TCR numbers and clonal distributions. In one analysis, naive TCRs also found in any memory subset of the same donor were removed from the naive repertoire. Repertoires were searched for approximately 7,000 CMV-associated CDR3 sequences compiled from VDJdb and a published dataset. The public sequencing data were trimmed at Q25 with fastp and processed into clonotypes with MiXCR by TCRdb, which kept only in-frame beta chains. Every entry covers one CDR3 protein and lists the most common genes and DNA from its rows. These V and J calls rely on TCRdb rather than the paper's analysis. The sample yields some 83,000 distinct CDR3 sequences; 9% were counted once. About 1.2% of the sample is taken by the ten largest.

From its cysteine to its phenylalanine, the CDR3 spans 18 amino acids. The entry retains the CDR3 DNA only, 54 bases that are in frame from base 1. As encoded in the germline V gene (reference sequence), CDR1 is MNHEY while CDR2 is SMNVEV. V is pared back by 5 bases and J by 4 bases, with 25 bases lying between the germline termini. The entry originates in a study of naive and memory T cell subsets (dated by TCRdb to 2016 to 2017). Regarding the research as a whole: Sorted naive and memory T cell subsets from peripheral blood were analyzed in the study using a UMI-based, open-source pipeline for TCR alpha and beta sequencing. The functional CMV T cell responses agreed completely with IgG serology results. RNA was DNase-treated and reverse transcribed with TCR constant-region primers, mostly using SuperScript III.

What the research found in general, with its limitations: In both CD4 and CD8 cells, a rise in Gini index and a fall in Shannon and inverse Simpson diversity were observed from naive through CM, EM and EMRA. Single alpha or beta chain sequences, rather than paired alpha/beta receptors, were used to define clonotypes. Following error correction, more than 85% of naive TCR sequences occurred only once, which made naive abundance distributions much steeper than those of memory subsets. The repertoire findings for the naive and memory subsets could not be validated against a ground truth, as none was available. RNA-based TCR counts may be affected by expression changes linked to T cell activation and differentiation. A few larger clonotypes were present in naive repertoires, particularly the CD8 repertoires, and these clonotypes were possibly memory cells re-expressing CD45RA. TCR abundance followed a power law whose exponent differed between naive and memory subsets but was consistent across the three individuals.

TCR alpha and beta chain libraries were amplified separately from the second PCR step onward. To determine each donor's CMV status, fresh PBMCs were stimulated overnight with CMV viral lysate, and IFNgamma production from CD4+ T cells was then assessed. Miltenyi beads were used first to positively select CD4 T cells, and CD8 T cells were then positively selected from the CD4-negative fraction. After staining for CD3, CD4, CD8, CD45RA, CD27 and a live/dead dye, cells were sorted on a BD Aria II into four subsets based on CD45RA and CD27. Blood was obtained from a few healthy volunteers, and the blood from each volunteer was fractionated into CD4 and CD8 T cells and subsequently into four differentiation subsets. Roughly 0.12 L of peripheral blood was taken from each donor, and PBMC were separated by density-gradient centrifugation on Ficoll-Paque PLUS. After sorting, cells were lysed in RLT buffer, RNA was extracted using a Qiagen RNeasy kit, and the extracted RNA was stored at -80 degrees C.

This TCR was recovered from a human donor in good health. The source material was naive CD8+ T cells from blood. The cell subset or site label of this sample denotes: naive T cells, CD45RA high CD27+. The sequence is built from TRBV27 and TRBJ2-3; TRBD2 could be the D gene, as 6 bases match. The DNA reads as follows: TGTGCCAGCAGTCCCATCCCCCTCCGACTAGATGACGCAGATACGCAGTATTTT. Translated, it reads CASSPIPLRLDDADTQYF.